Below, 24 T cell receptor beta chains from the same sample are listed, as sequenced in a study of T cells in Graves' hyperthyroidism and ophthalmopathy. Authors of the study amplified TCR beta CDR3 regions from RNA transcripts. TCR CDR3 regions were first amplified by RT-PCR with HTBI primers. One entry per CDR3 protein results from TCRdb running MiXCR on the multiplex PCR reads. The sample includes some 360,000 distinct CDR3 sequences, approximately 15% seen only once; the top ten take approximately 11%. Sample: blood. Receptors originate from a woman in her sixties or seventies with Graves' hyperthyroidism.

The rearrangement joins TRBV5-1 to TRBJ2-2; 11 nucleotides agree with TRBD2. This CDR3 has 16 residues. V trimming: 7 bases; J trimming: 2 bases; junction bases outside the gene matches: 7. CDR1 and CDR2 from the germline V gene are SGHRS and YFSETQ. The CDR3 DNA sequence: TGCGCCAGCTCTACCGGGACTAGCGGAAACACCGGGGAGCTGTTTTTT. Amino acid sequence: CASSTGTSGNTGELFF. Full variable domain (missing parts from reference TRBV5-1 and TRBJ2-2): KAGVTQTPRYLIKTRGQQVTLSCSPISGHRSVSWYQQTPGQGLQFLFEYFSETQRNKGNFPGRFSGRQFSNSRSEMNVSTLELGDSALYLCASSTGTSGNTGELFFGEGSRLTVL.

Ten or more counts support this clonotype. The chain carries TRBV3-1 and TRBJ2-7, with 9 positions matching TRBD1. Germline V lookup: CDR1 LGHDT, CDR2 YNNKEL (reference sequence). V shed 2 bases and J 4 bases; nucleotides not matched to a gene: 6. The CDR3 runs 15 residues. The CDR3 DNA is TGTGCCAGCAGCCAACCGGGACAGGGTGGATACGAGCAGTACTTC. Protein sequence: CASSQPGQGGYEQYF.

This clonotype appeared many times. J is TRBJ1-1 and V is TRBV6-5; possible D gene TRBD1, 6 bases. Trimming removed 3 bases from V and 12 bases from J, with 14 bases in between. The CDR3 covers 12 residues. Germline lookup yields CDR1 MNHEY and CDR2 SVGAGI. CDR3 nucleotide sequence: TGTGCCAGCAGTTATCGGCAGGGGAGGTCTTTCTTT. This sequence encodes CASSYRQGRSFF.

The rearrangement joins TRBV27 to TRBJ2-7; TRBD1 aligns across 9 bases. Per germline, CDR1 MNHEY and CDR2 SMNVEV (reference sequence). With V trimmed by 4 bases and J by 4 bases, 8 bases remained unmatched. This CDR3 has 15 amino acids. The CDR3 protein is CASSYPGTGIYEQYF. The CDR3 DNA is TGTGCCAGCAGTTACCCTGGGACAGGGATTTACGAGCAGTACTTC.

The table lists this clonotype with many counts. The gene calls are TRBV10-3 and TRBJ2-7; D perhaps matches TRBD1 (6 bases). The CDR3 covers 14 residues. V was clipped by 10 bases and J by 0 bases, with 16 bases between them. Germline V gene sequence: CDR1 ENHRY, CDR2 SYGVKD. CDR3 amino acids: CASGHRESSYEQYF. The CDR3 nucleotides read TGTGCCAGCGGCCACAGGGAAAGCTCCTACGAGCAGTACTTC.

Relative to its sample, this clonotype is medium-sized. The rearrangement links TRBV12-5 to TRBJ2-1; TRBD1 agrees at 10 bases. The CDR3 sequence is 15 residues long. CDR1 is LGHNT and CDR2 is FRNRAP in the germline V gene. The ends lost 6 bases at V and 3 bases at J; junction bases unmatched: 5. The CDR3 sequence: CASGMGQGYYNEQFF. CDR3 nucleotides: TGTGCTAGTGGGATGGGACAGGGGTACTACAATGAGCAGTTCTTC.

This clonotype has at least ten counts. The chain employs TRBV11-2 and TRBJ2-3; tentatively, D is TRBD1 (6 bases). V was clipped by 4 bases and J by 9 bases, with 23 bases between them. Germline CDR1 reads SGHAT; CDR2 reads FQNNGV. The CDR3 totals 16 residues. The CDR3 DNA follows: TGTGCCAGCAGCTCCCCCAAGACCGACAGGCCGTGGACGCAGTATTTT. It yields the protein CASSSPKTDRPWTQYF.

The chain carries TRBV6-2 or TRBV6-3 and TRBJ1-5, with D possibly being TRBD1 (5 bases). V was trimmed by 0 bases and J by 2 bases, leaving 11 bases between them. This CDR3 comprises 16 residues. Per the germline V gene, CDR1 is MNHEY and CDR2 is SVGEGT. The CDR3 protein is CASSYSGGYGNQPQHF. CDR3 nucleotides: TGTGCCAGCAGTTACTCGGGGGGGTATGGCAATCAGCCCCAGCATTTT.

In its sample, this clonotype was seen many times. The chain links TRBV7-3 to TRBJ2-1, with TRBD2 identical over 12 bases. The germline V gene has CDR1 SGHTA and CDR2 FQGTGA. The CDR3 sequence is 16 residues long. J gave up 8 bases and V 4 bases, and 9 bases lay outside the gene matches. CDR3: CASSSSGTSGRHEQFF. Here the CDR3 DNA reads TGTGCCAGCAGCTCGTCCGGGACTAGCGGGCGGCATGAGCAGTTCTTC. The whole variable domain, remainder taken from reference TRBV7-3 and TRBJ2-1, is GAGVSQTPSNKVTEKGKYVELRCDPISGHTALYWYRQSLGQGPEFLIYFQGTGAADDSGLPNDRFFAVRPEGSVSTLKIQRTERGDSAVYLCASSSSGTSGRHEQFFGPGTRLTVL.

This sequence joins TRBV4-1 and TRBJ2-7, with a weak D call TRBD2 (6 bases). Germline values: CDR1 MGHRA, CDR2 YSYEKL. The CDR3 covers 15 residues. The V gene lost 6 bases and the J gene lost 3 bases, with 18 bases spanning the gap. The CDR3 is CASRPTSQGFYEQYF. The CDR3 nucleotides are TGCGCCAGCAGGCCCACTAGCCAGGGCTTCTACGAGCAGTACTTC.

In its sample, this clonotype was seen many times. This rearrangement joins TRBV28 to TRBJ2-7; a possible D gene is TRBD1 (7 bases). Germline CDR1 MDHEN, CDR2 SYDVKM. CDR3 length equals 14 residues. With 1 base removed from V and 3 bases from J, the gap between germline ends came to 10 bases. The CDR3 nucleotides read TGTGCCAGCAGTTTATCGCGGGACAGCTACGAGCAGTACTTC. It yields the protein CASSLSRDSYEQYF.

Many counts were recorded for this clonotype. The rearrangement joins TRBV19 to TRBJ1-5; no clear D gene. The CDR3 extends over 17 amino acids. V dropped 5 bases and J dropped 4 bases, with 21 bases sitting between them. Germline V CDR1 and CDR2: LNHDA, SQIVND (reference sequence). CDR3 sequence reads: CASSASRGERGNQPQHF. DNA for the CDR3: TGTGCCAGTAGTGCCTCCCGGGGAGAGCGAGGGAATCAGCCCCAGCATTTT.

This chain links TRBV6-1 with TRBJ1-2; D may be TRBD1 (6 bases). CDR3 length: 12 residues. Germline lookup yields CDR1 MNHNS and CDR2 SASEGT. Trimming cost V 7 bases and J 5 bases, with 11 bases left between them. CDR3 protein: CASKRQAYGYTF. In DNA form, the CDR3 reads TGTGCCAGCAAGAGACAGGCATATGGCTACACCTTC.

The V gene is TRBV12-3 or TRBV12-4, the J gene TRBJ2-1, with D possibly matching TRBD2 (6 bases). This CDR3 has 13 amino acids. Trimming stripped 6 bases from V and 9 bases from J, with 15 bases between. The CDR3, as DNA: TGTGCCAGCAGATCCGGGCCCGGGGGTGAGCAGTTCTTC. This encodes CASRSGPGGEQFF.

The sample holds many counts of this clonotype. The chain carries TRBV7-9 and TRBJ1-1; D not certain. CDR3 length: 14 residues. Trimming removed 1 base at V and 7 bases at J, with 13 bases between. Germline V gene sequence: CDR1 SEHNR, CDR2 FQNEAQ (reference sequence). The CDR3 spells CASSLVLLTDEAFF. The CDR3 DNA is TGTGCCAGCAGCTTAGTGCTGCTGACGGATGAAGCTTTCTTT.

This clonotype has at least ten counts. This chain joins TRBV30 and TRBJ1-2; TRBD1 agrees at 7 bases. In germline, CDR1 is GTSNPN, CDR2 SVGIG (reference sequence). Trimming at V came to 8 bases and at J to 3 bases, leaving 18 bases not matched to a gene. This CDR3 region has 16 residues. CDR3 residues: CAGPGTAKQGYYGYTF. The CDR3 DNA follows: TGTGCCGGACCAGGGACAGCTAAACAGGGGTACTATGGCTACACCTTC. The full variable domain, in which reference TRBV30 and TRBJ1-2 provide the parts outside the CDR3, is SQTIHQWPATLVQPVGSPLSLECTVEGTSNPNLYWYRQAAGRGLQLLFYSVGIGQISSEVPQNLSASRPQDRQFILSSKKLLLSDSGFYLCAGPGTAKQGYYGYTFGSGTRLTVV.

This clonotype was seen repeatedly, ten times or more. CDR3 DNA: TGTGCCAGCGTACAAGATAATGGGTTTGAAGCTTTCTTT. Translating it yields CASVQDNGFEAFF. This rearrangement joins TRBV6-1 to TRBJ1-1; D is uncertain. Trimming removed 8 bases at V and 7 bases at J, with 17 bases between. The CDR3 loop spans 13 amino acids. CDR1 MNHNS and CDR2 SASEGT come from the germline V gene.

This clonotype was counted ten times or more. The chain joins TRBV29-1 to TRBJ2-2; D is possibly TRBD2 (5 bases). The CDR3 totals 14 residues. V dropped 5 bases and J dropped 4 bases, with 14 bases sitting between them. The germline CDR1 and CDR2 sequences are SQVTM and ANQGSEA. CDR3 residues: CSVPLGAITGELFF. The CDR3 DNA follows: TGCAGCGTTCCTTTGGGAGCTATCACCGGGGAGCTGTTTTTT.

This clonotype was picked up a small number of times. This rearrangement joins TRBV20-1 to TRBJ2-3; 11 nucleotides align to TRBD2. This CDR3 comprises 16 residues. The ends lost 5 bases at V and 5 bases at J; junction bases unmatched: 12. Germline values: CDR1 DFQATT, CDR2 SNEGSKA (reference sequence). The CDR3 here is CSAPPLLAGVKDTQYF. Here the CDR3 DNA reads TGCAGTGCTCCACCTTTACTAGCGGGAGTGAAAGATACGCAGTATTTT.

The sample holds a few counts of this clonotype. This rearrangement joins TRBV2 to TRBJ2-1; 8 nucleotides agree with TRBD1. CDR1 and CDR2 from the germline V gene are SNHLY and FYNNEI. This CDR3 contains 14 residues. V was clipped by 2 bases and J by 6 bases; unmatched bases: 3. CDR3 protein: CASSEPDRVNEQFF. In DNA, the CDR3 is TGTGCCAGCAGTGAACCGGACAGGGTCAATGAGCAGTTCTTC.

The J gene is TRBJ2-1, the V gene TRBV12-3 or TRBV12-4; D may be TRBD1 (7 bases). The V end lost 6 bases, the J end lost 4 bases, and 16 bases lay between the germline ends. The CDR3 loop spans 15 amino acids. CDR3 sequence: CASRARGARYNEQFF. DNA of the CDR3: TGTGCCAGCAGGGCCAGGGGGGCGCGTTACAATGAGCAGTTCTTC.

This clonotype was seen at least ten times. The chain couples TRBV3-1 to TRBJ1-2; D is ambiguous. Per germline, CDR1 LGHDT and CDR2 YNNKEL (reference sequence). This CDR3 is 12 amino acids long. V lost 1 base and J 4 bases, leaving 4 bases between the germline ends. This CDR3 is CASSQGRYGYTF. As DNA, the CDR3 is TGTGCCAGCAGCCAAGGACGCTATGGCTACACCTTC. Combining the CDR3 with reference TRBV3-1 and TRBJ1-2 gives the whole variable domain DTAVSQTPKYLVTQMGNDKSIKCEQNLGHDTMYWYKQDSKKFLKIMFSYNNKELIINETVPNRFSPKSPDKAHLNLHINSLELGDSAVYFCASSQGRYGYTFGSGTRLTVV.

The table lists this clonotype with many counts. CDR3 DNA sequence: TGTGCCAGCAGCCCCGGGACTACCTACGAGCAGTACTTC. This codes for CASSPGTTYEQYF. J is TRBJ2-7 and V is TRBV3-1, with TRBD2 identical over 7 bases. The CDR3 has 13 amino acids. V trimming: 4 bases; J trimming: 2 bases; junction bases outside the gene matches: 2. CDR1 is LGHDT and CDR2 is YNNKEL in the germline V gene (reference sequence).

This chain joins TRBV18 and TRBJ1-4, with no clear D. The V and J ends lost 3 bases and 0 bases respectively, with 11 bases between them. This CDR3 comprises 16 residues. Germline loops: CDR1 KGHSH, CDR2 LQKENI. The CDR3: CASSPNSQATNEKLFF. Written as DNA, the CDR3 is TGTGCCAGCTCACCGAACAGTCAAGCAACTAATGAAAAACTGTTTTTT.